These 15 T cell receptor beta chains came from one sample sequenced in a study of cytomegalovirus exposure and HLA in healthy donors (dated by TCRdb to 2017 to 2019). Libraries came from the immunoSEQ multiplex PCR assay. The multiplex PCR relied on a mix of 60 forward primers for TCR Vbeta segments and 13 reverse primers for TCR Jbeta segments. TCRdb took over this immuneACCESS table, retaining in-frame rearrangements with V and J assigned. Such tables are incomplete; in checked studies, under half of the missing clones stem from an unresolved V gene, and the remainder is unexplained. The sample profile shows roughly 80,000 clones; approximately 60% of them were found once. The ten largest clones take up more than 3.5% of the sample. Sequenced: PBMCs. The receptor source for this set is a male donor in good health and CMV-seropositive.

This chain joins TRBV5-6 and TRBJ2-7, with D unresolved. The V and J ends lost 4 bases and 4 bases respectively, with 12 bases between them. CDR1 is SGHDT and CDR2 is YYEEEE in the germline V gene. The CDR3 length is 13 residues. CDR3 sequence (DNA): TGTGCCAGCAGCCCGCGCCGTCCGTACGAGCAGTACTTC. Translated: CASSPRRPYEQYF.

CDR3 bases: TGTGCCAGCAGCTTGCTAGCGGGTCACAATGAGCAGTTCTTC. Translated: CASSLLAGHNEQFF. This chain uses TRBV7-9 with TRBJ2-1; 8 nucleotides match TRBD2. The junction had 3 bases not matched to a gene; V was cut back by 3 bases and J by 5 bases. Per germline, CDR1 SEHNR and CDR2 FQNEAQ (reference sequence). The CDR3 is made up of 14 amino acids.

The chain combines TRBV6-6 with TRBJ1-5; D is unclear. Germline CDR1 is MNHNY and CDR2 is SVGAGI (reference sequence). This CDR3 has 14 residues. The V end was cut by 7 bases, the J end by 0 bases, with 10 bases between. DNA for the CDR3: TGTGCCAGCATCGCCAGAAATAGCAATCAGCCCCAGCATTTT. Its translation is CASIARNSNQPQHF.

This clone was picked up a small number of times. The J gene is TRBJ2-7, the V gene TRBV11-2; TRBD2 aligns across 10 bases. In germline, CDR1 is SGHAT, CDR2 FQNNGV. This CDR3 is 16 amino acids long. The V segment lost 2 bases and the J segment 3 bases; nucleotides outside the gene matches: 7. The CDR3 spells CASSLTSGAFDYEQYF. For the CDR3, the DNA is TGTGCCAGCAGCTTAACTAGCGGGGCCTTCGACTACGAGCAGTACTTC.

This clone has a handful of counts. The gene calls are TRBV5-8 and TRBJ1-4; no clear D. Germline V gene lookup returns CDR1 SGHTS and CDR2 YDEGEE. Trimming took 1 base from V and 4 from J, leaving 8 bases between them. The CDR3 loop spans 14 amino acids. The DNA of the CDR3 is TGTGCCAGCAGCTTGAGAGGGAATAATGAAAAACTGTTTTTT. It translates to CASSLRGNNEKLFF. Based on the CDR3 plus reference TRBV5-8 and TRBJ1-4, the full variable domain is EAGVTQSPTHLIKTRGQQATLRCSPISGHTSVYWYQQALGLGLQFLLWYDEGEERNRGNFPPRFSGRQFPNYSSELNVNALELEDSALYLCASSLRGNNEKLFFGSGTQLSVL.

This chain links TRBV11-3 with TRBJ2-7; a possible D gene is TRBD2 (6 bases). Germline-derived CDR1 and CDR2 are SGHNT and YENEEA. The CDR3 totals 11 residues. V gave up 6 bases and J gave up 6 bases, with 9 bases separating them. The CDR3 DNA is TGTGCCAGCAGGGGAGGAGGCGAGCAGTACTTC. Translated, it gives CASRGGGEQYF.

This chain links TRBV9 with TRBJ2-7; D not resolved. The V end lost 2 bases, the J end lost 1 base, and 10 bases lay between the germline ends. Germline V gene sequence: CDR1 SGDLS, CDR2 YYNGEE. There are 14 residues in the CDR3. CDR3 loop: CASSVASSSYEQYF. DNA for the CDR3: TGTGCCAGCAGCGTCGCGAGTAGTTCCTACGAGCAGTACTTC.

The chain carries TRBV7-8 and TRBJ2-1; D gene ambiguous. Trimming stripped 3 bases from V and 7 bases from J, with 10 bases between. CDR3 length: 13 amino acids. The germline CDR1 and CDR2 sequences are SGHVS and FQNEAQ. In DNA form, the CDR3 reads TGTGCCAGCAGCTTGGGCTTCGGAAATGAGCAGTTCTTC. This translates into CASSLGFGNEQFF.

Written as DNA, the CDR3 is TGTGCCAGCAGCGGATCTCTAGCTTTAGGCGGCTCCTACAATGAGCAGTTCTTC. Translation gives CASSGSLALGGSYNEQFF. The rearrangement uses TRBV7-3 and TRBJ2-1, with D perhaps TRBD2 (5 bases). The V and J ends lost 5 bases and 0 bases respectively, with 20 bases between them. The CDR3 extends over 18 amino acids. From germline, CDR1 is SGHTA and CDR2 FQGTGA.

This chain joins TRBV5-5 and TRBJ2-5; TRBD1 might be the D (6 bases). The V end lost 1 base, the J end lost 4 bases, and 11 bases lay between the germline ends. The germline V gene encodes CDR1 SGHKS and CDR2 YYEKEE (reference sequence). This CDR3 comprises 14 residues. This CDR3 reads CASSLTGYGETQYF. The CDR3 DNA is TGTGCCAGCAGCTTGACAGGGTACGGAGAGACCCAGTACTTC. Using reference TRBV5-5 and TRBJ2-5 for the parts outside the CDR3, the full variable domain is DAGVTQSPTHLIKTRGQQVTLRCSPISGHKSVSWYQQVLGQGPQFIFQYYEKEERGRGNFPDRFSARQFPNYSSELNVNALLLGDSALYLCASSLTGYGETQYFGPGTRLLVL.

This chain connects TRBV7-3 to TRBJ2-2, with D possibly being TRBD2 (5 bases). This CDR3 has 15 residues. V dropped 5 bases and J dropped 2 bases, with 12 bases sitting between them. Per the germline V gene, CDR1 is SGHTA and CDR2 is FQGTGA. CDR3 loop: CASSPGLTNTGELFF. The CDR3 nucleotides are TGTGCCAGCAGCCCCGGACTTACCAACACCGGGGAGCTGTTTTTT.

This clone occurred a few times. This rearrangement joins TRBV27 to TRBJ2-2; possible D gene TRBD2, 6 bases. The CDR3 length is 16 residues. Germline loops: CDR1 MNHEY, CDR2 SMNVEV (reference sequence). V was cut by 10 bases and J by 4 bases, with 22 bases left in between. CDR3 in amino acids: CAISPSGVFGTGELFF. CDR3 in DNA: TGTGCCATCTCCCCCTCGGGGGTGTTCGGCACCGGGGAGCTGTTTTTT.

This chain uses TRBV14 with TRBJ1-2, with TRBD1 as a possible D gene (5 bases). The V end was cut by 5 bases, the J end by 4 bases, with 14 bases between. The CDR3 totals 14 residues. Germline values: CDR1 SGHDN, CDR2 FVKESK. In DNA, the CDR3 is TGTGCCAGCAGCGGAGTAGACAGAGCCTATGGCTACACCTTC. Its protein is CASSGVDRAYGYTF.

The chain couples TRBV7-9 to TRBJ1-3; no clear D. Germline V lookup: CDR1 SEHNR, CDR2 FQNEAQ (reference sequence). This CDR3 region has 13 residues. V dropped 4 bases and J dropped 0 bases, with 4 bases sitting between them. This chain's CDR3 is CASSSSSGNTIYF. The CDR3 bases are TGTGCCAGCAGCTCATCCTCTGGAAACACCATATATTTT.

This chain links TRBV18 with TRBJ2-2; TRBD1 aligns across 7 bases. J was trimmed by 1 base and V by 0 bases; bases with no gene match: 8. This CDR3 is 18 amino acids long. CDR1 is KGHSH, CDR2 LQKENI, per germline. The CDR3 sequence is CASSPPMGQTMNTGELFF. The CDR3 DNA is TGTGCCAGCTCACCACCGATGGGACAGACCATGAACACCGGGGAGCTGTTTTTT.